This is a list of T cell receptor beta chains from one sample in a study of graft-versus-host responses after intestinal transplantation. Here immunoSEQ multiplex PCR was the method, and the copy in TCRdb shows in-frame clones only, minus some. In the table there are 43,000 or so clones, approximately 95% of which are singletons. The source material was PBMCs, sampled around 350 days after intestinal transplant. The receptors derive from a human patient who received an intestinal transplant, so some T cells may come from the graft donor. CDR3s include the opening cysteine and the closing phenylalanine or tryptophan. D genes are given only for firm matches.

j_call v_call d_call cdr3_nt cdr3_aa
TRBJ2-3 TRBV7-9 TRBD1 TGTGCCAGCAGCTCGACAGGGGGCTCGGATACGCAGTATTTT CASSSTGGSDTQYF
TRBJ2-1 TRBV4-1 . TGCGCCAGCAGCCCTTCCGGGACTCGGCAGTTCTTC CASSPSGTRQFF
TRBJ2-5 TRBV5-3 . TGTGCCAGAAGCTCCATTCCGACAGCATACCAAGAGACCCAGTACTTC CARSSIPTAYQETQYF
TRBJ2-7 TRBV2 TRBD1 TGTGCCAGTCGACAGGGGGCGGGGTACGAGCAGTACTTC CASRQGAGYEQYF
TRBJ2-3 TRBV11-2 TRBD2 TGTGCCAGCAGCTTAGGGGGCGGGGGGCGCCGGGATACGCAGTATTTT CASSLGGGGRRDTQYF
TRBJ2-5 TRBV6-5 TRBD2 TGTGCCAGCAGTACTAGCGGGGGCCCCCAAGAGACCCAGTACTTC CASSTSGGPQETQYF
TRBJ1-1 TRBV7-9 . TGTGCCAGCAGCTTAAAAGGGGTCCGGAACACTGAAGCTTTCTTT CASSLKGVRNTEAFF
TRBJ2-3 TRBV6-6 . TGTGCCAGAAAAAGAGATACGCAGTATTTT CARKRDTQYF
TRBJ2-1 TRBV7-7 . TGTGCCAGCAGCCTGGGGACTCACTCCTACAATGAGCAGTTCTTC CASSLGTHSYNEQFF
TRBJ2-7 TRBV7-9 TRBD1 TGTGCCAGCAGCTACCGGACAGGGGGCGAGTACGAGCAGTACTTC CASSYRTGGEYEQYF
TRBJ2-5 TRBV2 TRBD2 TGTGCCAGCAGGGGACTAGCGGCGCAAGAGACCCAGTACTTC CASRGLAAQETQYF
TRBJ2-1 TRBV28 . TGTGCCAGCAGTTTTCGGTTGTCCGCTTCCTACAATGAGCAGTTCTTC CASSFRLSASYNEQFF